The next 30 T cell receptor beta chains were all read from a single sample in a study of blood T cell repertoires in COVID-19. Method: immunoSEQ multiplex PCR; TCRdb's copy keeps in-frame clones and lacks some. The data contain over 450,000 clones, less than 90% of them singletons. The specimen sequenced was peripheral blood. The receptors originated from a woman aged 45-65 years with COVID-19, enrolled during active disease.

The chain employs TRBV7-2 and TRBJ2-1; 7 bases line up with TRBD1. The CDR3 runs to 15 residues. CDR1 and CDR2 from the germline V gene are SGHTA and FQGNSA. Unmatched junction bases numbered 4, after V lost 5 bases and J lost 0 bases. CDR3 residues: CASSNTGDSYNEQFF. DNA for the CDR3: TGTGCCAGCAGCAACACAGGGGACTCCTACAATGAGCAGTTCTTC. The full variable domain, rest sourced from reference TRBV7-2 and TRBJ2-1, is GAGVSQSPSNKVTEKGKDVELRCDPISGHTALYWYRQSLGQGLEFLIYFQGNSAPDKSGLPSDRFSAERTGGSVSTLTIQRTQQEDSAVYLCASSNTGDSYNEQFFGPGTRLTVL.

The genes are TRBV27 and TRBJ1-1; tentative D call: TRBD1 (6 bases). CDR3 size: 16 residues. Looked up from germline, CDR1 is MNHEY and CDR2 is SMNVEV (reference sequence). V was trimmed by 5 bases and J by 0 bases, leaving 16 bases between them. The CDR3 loop reads CASSPGQGHMNTEAFF. The CDR3 bases are TGTGCCAGCAGTCCGGGCCAGGGGCACATGAACACTGAAGCTTTCTTT.

The genes are TRBV4-1 and TRBJ2-4, with TRBD2 as a possible D gene (7 bases). Germline-derived CDR1 and CDR2 are MGHRA and YSYEKL. V gave up 3 bases and J gave up 0 bases, with 12 bases separating them. This CDR3 has 16 amino acids. Here the CDR3 reads CASSHPRGGAKNIQYF. The CDR3 DNA is TGCGCCAGCAGCCACCCGAGGGGGGGAGCCAAAAACATTCAGTACTTC.

J is TRBJ1-1 and V is TRBV15; D is unresolved. CDR1 and CDR2 from the germline V gene are LNHNV and YYDKDF (reference sequence). The CDR3 extends over 13 amino acids. V lost 3 bases to trimming and J lost 5 bases, with 10 bases between them. The CDR3 DNA reads TGTGCCACCAGCAGTCTCCGGCGGACTGAAGCTTTCTTT. Its protein product is CATSSLRRTEAFF.

V usage is TRBV20-1 and J usage is TRBJ2-3, with D unclear. V lost 6 bases to trimming and J lost 2 bases, with 6 bases between them. The CDR3 covers 11 residues. Germline loops: CDR1 DFQATT, CDR2 SNEGSKA (reference sequence). The CDR3 coding sequence is TGCAGTGCCCTCTCCACAGATACGCAGTATTTT. Amino acid sequence: CSALSTDTQYF.

This clone was observed once. Other nucleotide sequences in the sample specify the same CDR3. The chain carries TRBV12-3 or TRBV12-4 and TRBJ1-1, with no clear D. V shed 2 bases and J shed 0 bases, with 4 bases lying between them. The CDR3 has 13 residues. The chain's CDR3 is CASSLTLNTEAFF. In DNA form, the CDR3 reads TGTGCCAGCAGTTTAACACTGAACACTGAAGCTTTCTTT.

This clone was found once. This sequence joins TRBV18 and TRBJ1-6; no definite D call. Germline V gives CDR1 KGHSH, CDR2 LQKENI. V was cut by 6 bases and J by 9 bases, with 21 bases left in between. The CDR3 loop spans 16 amino acids. DNA of the CDR3: TGTGCCAGCTCCCGATCAGCCGACACCGCTGGTTCACCCCTCCACTTT. It encodes CASSRSADTAGSPLHF.

The J gene is TRBJ1-1, the V gene TRBV15; no clear D. Germline assignment: CDR1 LNHNV and CDR2 YYDKDF (reference sequence). Trimming removed 7 bases at V and 0 bases at J, with 12 bases between. The CDR3 sequence is 14 residues long. CDR3: CATTLSRLNTEAFF. The CDR3 DNA reads as TGTGCCACCACGCTTAGCCGGTTGAACACTGAAGCTTTCTTT.

The chain carries TRBV5-1 and TRBJ2-2, with D tentatively TRBD2 (5 bases). Germline CDR1 SGHRS, CDR2 YFSETQ. The CDR3 length is 16 residues. V lost 0 bases and J 3 bases, leaving 12 bases between the germline ends. CDR3 coding DNA: TGCGCCAGCAGCTTGGCCCCAGCGGCGGACACCGGGGAGCTGTTTTTT. Translating gives CASSLAPAADTGELFF.

This chain connects TRBV6-5 to TRBJ1-5; D gene uncertain. This CDR3 region has 12 residues. CDR1 is MNHEY and CDR2 is SVGAGI in the germline V gene. V lost 8 bases and J lost 2, with 7 bases in between. CDR3 region: CASDTGNQPQHF. CDR3 nucleotide sequence: TGTGCCAGCGACACAGGCAATCAGCCCCAGCATTTT.

This chain connects TRBV4-2 to TRBJ2-5; 11 nucleotides align to TRBD2. CDR1 is LGHNA and CDR2 is YNFKEQ in the germline V gene. V lost 4 bases, J lost 4 bases, and 14 bases stayed unmatched. The CDR3 spans 18 residues. The CDR3 sequence is CASSLTLGSGGAGETQYF. The CDR3 DNA follows: TGTGCCAGCAGCCTTACGCTGGGTAGCGGGGGGGCCGGAGAGACCCAGTACTTC.

The chain has TRBV29-1 and TRBJ1-3, with D tentatively TRBD1 (5 bases). V lost 6 bases to trimming and J lost 4 bases, with 19 bases between them. In germline, CDR1 is SQVTM, CDR2 ANQGSEA. This CDR3 contains 15 residues. The CDR3 DNA reads TGCAGCGTACCCAGTGGGGGGGTAGGGGGAAACACCATATATTTT. Its protein product is CSVPSGGVGGNTIYF.

V is TRBV18 and J is TRBJ2-3, with 8 nucleotides matching TRBD2. The V gene's germline CDR1 is KGHSH and CDR2 LQKENI. Trimming cost V 6 bases and J 6 bases; bases outside gene matches: 8. The CDR3 runs to 14 residues. CDR3 sequence: CASSAGLASDTQYF. The CDR3 nucleotides read TGTGCCAGCTCGGCCGGACTAGCATCGGATACGCAGTATTTT.

The genes are TRBV19 and TRBJ1-2; 7 bases map to TRBD1. Trimming removed 6 bases from V and 8 bases from J; junction bases left unmatched: 3. This CDR3 region has 11 residues. Germline V CDR1 and CDR2: LNHDA, SQIVND (reference sequence). The DNA of the CDR3 is TGTGCCAGTAGGACAGGGAAAGGCTACACCTTC. The encoded protein is CASRTGKGYTF.

This rearrangement joins TRBV18 to TRBJ1-3; 7 nucleotides agree with TRBD1. Germline lookup yields CDR1 KGHSH and CDR2 LQKENI. The CDR3 loop spans 15 amino acids. With 2 bases clipped from V and 2 bases from J, the junction kept 3 bases outside the gene matches. The CDR3 nucleotides are TGTGCCAGCTCACCAACGACAGGGACTGGAAACACCATATATTTT. Translation gives CASSPTTGTGNTIYF.

The sample holds one count of this clone. The genes are TRBV11-1 and TRBJ2-5; TRBD2 agrees at 14 bases. The CDR3 totals 16 residues. V dropped 5 bases and J dropped 4; count of bases not matched to a gene: 6. Germline V gives CDR1 SGHAT, CDR2 FQDESV (reference sequence). Written as DNA, the CDR3 is TGTGCCAGCAGCCGACTAGCGGGGGGGCTCGGAGAGACCCAGTACTTC. Residues: CASSRLAGGLGETQYF.

This chain uses TRBV7-9 with TRBJ2-2; D is undetermined. The CDR3 sequence is 12 residues long. Trimming took off 4 bases at V and 9 bases at J, with 9 bases between the two ends. Germline V lookup: CDR1 SEHNR, CDR2 FQNEAQ (reference sequence). This CDR3 is CASSSSRWELFF. Written as DNA, the CDR3 is TGTGCCAGCAGCTCTTCACGGTGGGAGCTGTTTTTT.

The J gene is TRBJ2-7, the V gene TRBV10-3; D uncertain. The CDR3 contains 15 residues. V was pared by 3 bases and J by 5 bases, with 17 bases between. CDR1 is ENHRY and CDR2 is SYGVKD in the germline V gene. The CDR3 DNA reads as TGTGCCATCAGTGAACATTCGTCCCGACTCAACGAGCAGTACTTC. Protein product: CAISEHSSRLNEQYF.

This chain joins TRBV2 and TRBJ2-3; D is perhaps TRBD1 (6 bases). The CDR3 consists of 11 residues. Trimming took 9 bases from V and 4 from J, leaving 8 bases between them. Germline values: CDR1 SNHLY, CDR2 FYNNEI. The CDR3 here is CARRQADTQYF. The CDR3 coding sequence is TGTGCCAGGAGACAGGCAGATACGCAGTATTTT.

The chain carries TRBV7-2 and TRBJ2-7, with TRBD1 identical over 12 bases. CDR1 SGHTA and CDR2 FQGNSA come from the germline V gene. V was clipped by 0 bases and J by 5 bases; unmatched bases: 5. CDR3 length: 16 amino acids. The CDR3 protein is CASSLARGQGANEQYF. The CDR3 DNA is TGTGCCAGCAGCTTAGCGAGGGGACAGGGGGCCAACGAGCAGTACTTC.

The V call is TRBV4-1, the J call TRBJ2-1; 10 bases agree with TRBD2. Trimming removed 2 bases from V and 8 bases from J; junction bases left unmatched: 15. Germline values: CDR1 MGHRA, CDR2 YSYEKL. There are 18 residues in the CDR3. The CDR3 nucleotides are TGCGCCAGCAGCCAAAGGGCCTTTACCGGGACTAGCGTCGATGAGCAGTTCTTC. Its protein is CASSQRAFTGTSVDEQFF.

The rearrangement uses TRBV5-8 and TRBJ1-1; 8 positions agree with TRBD1. The V gene's germline CDR1 is SGHTS and CDR2 YDEGEE. Trimming removed 4 bases from V and 0 bases from J; junction bases left unmatched: 8. CDR3 length equals 16 residues. CDR3 region: CASSLGTGALNTEAFF. In DNA, the CDR3 is TGTGCCAGCAGCCTCGGGACAGGCGCCCTGAACACTGAAGCTTTCTTT.

This chain uses TRBV7-2 with TRBJ1-2; the match to TRBD1 covers 7 bases. This CDR3 is 13 amino acids long. V was pared by 3 bases and J by 6 bases, with 4 bases of the junction left unmatched. The germline V gene encodes CDR1 SGHTA and CDR2 FQGNSA. Here the CDR3 DNA reads TGTGCCAGCAGCTTCGGGACAGCCCATGGCTACACCTTC. Translation: CASSFGTAHGYTF.

The rearrangement links TRBV27 to TRBJ1-3; D not certain. CDR3 length equals 13 residues. Germline values: CDR1 MNHEY, CDR2 SMNVEV (reference sequence). Trimming took off 3 bases at V and 0 bases at J, with 3 bases between the two ends. The CDR3 DNA sequence: TGTGCCAGCAGTTTGTACTCTGGAAACACCATATATTTT. As protein: CASSLYSGNTIYF.

The chain is built from TRBV4-1 and TRBJ1-3; D is possibly TRBD1 (6 bases). The CDR3 totals 18 residues. With 0 bases removed from V and 0 bases from J, the gap between germline ends came to 15 bases. In germline, CDR1 is MGHRA, CDR2 YSYEKL. CDR3: CASSQERTGPYSGNTIYF. The CDR3 DNA reads as TGCGCCAGCAGCCAAGAGCGTACAGGGCCCTACTCTGGAAACACCATATATTTT.

The chain links TRBV27 to TRBJ2-2; 7 bases line up with TRBD1. V was clipped by 6 bases and J by 7 bases; unmatched bases: 11. The CDR3 runs to 15 residues. CDR1 MNHEY and CDR2 SMNVEV come from the germline V gene (reference sequence). CDR3 loop: CASRTELQGSGELFF. CDR3 in DNA: TGTGCCAGCAGGACGGAGTTACAGGGGAGCGGGGAGCTGTTTTTT.

This chain uses TRBV27 with TRBJ1-2; D is perhaps TRBD1 (5 bases). Trimming removed 6 bases at V and 6 bases at J, with 14 bases between. The CDR3 spans 13 residues. Germline CDR1 and CDR2: MNHEY and SMNVEV (reference sequence). CDR3 coding DNA: TGTGCCAGCAGCTCTCACCGGGGGGATGGCTACACCTTC. Protein: CASSSHRGDGYTF.

This chain connects TRBV27 to TRBJ1-6; D might be TRBD1 (6 bases). V shed 4 bases and J shed 10 bases, with 14 bases lying between them. CDR1 MNHEY and CDR2 SMNVEV come from the germline V gene (reference sequence). This CDR3 has 14 amino acids. The CDR3 here is CASSWGTGSSPLHF. The CDR3 DNA follows: TGTGCCAGCAGTTGGGGCACAGGGAGCTCACCCCTCCACTTT.

This clone has only a few counts. The chain uses TRBV12-5 and TRBJ1-5; 7 bases are shared with TRBD1. Germline CDR1 and CDR2: LGHNT and FRNRAP. The V and J ends lost 1 base and 4 bases, in that order; junction bases with no gene match: 7. CDR3 length: 16 residues. The CDR3 sequence: CASGLATTGMNQPQHF. In DNA, the CDR3 is TGTGCTAGTGGTTTGGCTACGACAGGGATGAATCAGCCCCAGCATTTT.

The V and J genes are TRBV2 and TRBJ2-3; 8 nucleotides match TRBD2. This CDR3 region has 17 residues. From germline, CDR1 is SNHLY and CDR2 FYNNEI. V was clipped by 6 bases and J by 2 bases; unmatched bases: 13. The CDR3 spells CASSLIRGGGTTDTQYF. CDR3 DNA: TGTGCCAGCAGCCTCATACGGGGGGGCGGAACCACAGATACGCAGTATTTT.